The 31 T cell receptor beta chains below come from one sample, sequenced in a study of shared clonotypes between healthy human individuals (TCRdb year 2020). CD8 naive samples consisted of CD45RO-negative cells that were positively selected for CCR7, yielding a CD45RA+CCR7+ population without TemRA cells. Libraries were prepared through the immunoSEQ multiplex PCR assay. Held by TCRdb, this immuneACCESS table contains in-frame sequences only and omits some clones. Under half of the omission traces to an unresolved V gene where checked; the cause of the rest is unknown. The sample table lists roughly 1,800,000 clones, about 95% of them with a count of one. The ten top clones hold more than 0.95% of the sample. Specimen: naive CD8+ T cells sorted from blood. The sample's cell subset or site label, decoded: CD45RA+CCR7+. The receptors stem from a man between 18 and 35 years old in good health.

This rearrangement joins TRBV4-3 to TRBJ2-2; the D is unclear. The CDR3 covers 15 residues. CDR1 LGHNA and CDR2 YSLEER come from the germline V gene. Trimming left V 1 base short and J 6 bases short, with 12 bases between. The CDR3: CASSQVSGISGELFF. In DNA form, the CDR3 reads TGCGCCAGCAGCCAAGTTAGTGGTATATCCGGGGAGCTGTTTTTT.

This chain uses TRBV28 with TRBJ1-6; 7 bases are shared with TRBD1. CDR1 and CDR2 from the germline V gene are MDHEN and SYDVKM. V was clipped by 7 bases and J by 5 bases; unmatched bases: 8. The CDR3 is 15 amino acids. The CDR3 DNA follows: TGTGCCAGCAACACCGACAGGGAGGATAATTCACCCCTCCACTTT. The encoded protein is CASNTDREDNSPLHF.

This chain joins TRBV4-1 and TRBJ1-2; TRBD1 agrees at 12 bases. This CDR3 has 17 residues. Per the germline V gene, CDR1 is MGHRA and CDR2 is YSYEKL. J was trimmed by 7 bases and V by 1 base; bases with no gene match: 10. DNA for the CDR3: TGCGCCAGCAGCCAAGCGGTCGGGGACAGGGGGCCGGGTGGCTACACCTTC. Amino acid sequence: CASSQAVGDRGPGGYTF.

The chain employs TRBV7-3 and TRBJ1-5; D call uncertain. This CDR3 is 15 amino acids long. V gave up 4 bases and J gave up 3 bases, with 13 bases separating them. Germline-derived CDR1 and CDR2 are SGHTA and FQGTGA. The CDR3 DNA reads as TGTGCCAGCAGCTCAGCTCCCCAGCCCAATCAGCCCCAGCATTTT. It encodes CASSSAPQPNQPQHF.

The chain uses TRBV15 and TRBJ2-7; 9 bases line up with TRBD1. Unmatched junction bases numbered 7, after V lost 4 bases and J lost 3 bases. CDR3 length: 15 amino acids. Germline V gives CDR1 LNHNV, CDR2 YYDKDF (reference sequence). CDR3 coding DNA: TGTGCCACCAGCACCTGGACAGGGGCCCTCTACGAGCAGTACTTC. Its protein is CATSTWTGALYEQYF.

This clone was counted a few times. The sample holds other DNA sequences that translate to the same CDR3. The chain is built from TRBV4-1 and TRBJ1-1; D is possibly TRBD1 (5 bases). V was pared by 0 bases and J by 0 bases, with 8 bases between. CDR3 length equals 15 residues. Germline CDR1 reads MGHRA; CDR2 reads YSYEKL. CDR3 nucleotide sequence: TGCGCCAGCAGCCAAGAAGACAGCTTGAACACTGAAGCTTTCTTT. Translating it yields CASSQEDSLNTEAFF.

The rearrangement uses TRBV30 and TRBJ2-1; D gene unclear. The CDR3 loop spans 15 amino acids. Trimming removed 2 bases from V and 5 bases from J, with 16 bases in between. CDR1 is GTSNPN and CDR2 is SVGIG in the germline V gene (reference sequence). This CDR3 is CAWSMRPRVDNEQFF. The CDR3 bases are TGTGCCTGGAGTATGAGACCCCGGGTTGACAATGAGCAGTTCTTC.

This clone was detected a few times. The chain uses TRBV4-1 and TRBJ2-7; 7 bases line up with TRBD2. The CDR3 has 15 amino acids. Germline lookup yields CDR1 MGHRA and CDR2 YSYEKL. After removal of 3 bases from V and 2 bases from J, the junction contained 7 bases not matched to a gene. The CDR3 DNA is TGCGCCAGCAGCCAGATTAGCGGGTCCGCCTACGAGCAGTACTTC. This encodes CASSQISGSAYEQYF.

The J gene is TRBJ1-2, the V gene TRBV6-5; D not resolved. CDR1 MNHEY and CDR2 SVGAGI come from the germline V gene. Trimming took off 0 bases at V and 3 bases at J, with 8 bases between the two ends. The CDR3 extends over 14 amino acids. CDR3 amino acids: CASSYSGQYYGYTF. The CDR3 nucleotides are TGTGCCAGCAGTTACTCTGGGCAGTACTATGGCTACACCTTC.

The V gene is TRBV10-1, the J gene TRBJ2-7; no definite D call. Trimming left V 0 bases short and J 3 bases short, with 9 bases between. The germline gives CDR1 WNHNN, CDR2 SYGVQD (reference sequence). This CDR3 is built from 14 residues. The CDR3 loop is CASSESLNLYEQYF. Written as DNA, the CDR3 is TGCGCCAGCAGTGAGTCCTTGAACCTCTACGAGCAGTACTTC.

This clone was counted once. This chain uses TRBV30 with TRBJ2-5; D unclear. Germline values: CDR1 GTSNPN, CDR2 SVGIG (reference sequence). Trimming took 4 bases from V and 5 from J, leaving 8 bases between them. The CDR3 has 11 amino acids. The CDR3 reads CAWKVRETQYF. The CDR3 DNA is TGTGCCTGGAAAGTACGCGAGACCCAGTACTTC. The full variable domain, in which reference TRBV30 and TRBJ2-5 provide the parts outside the CDR3, is SQTIHQWPATLVQPVGSPLSLECTVEGTSNPNLYWYRQAAGRGLQLLFYSVGIGQISSEVPQNLSASRPQDRQFILSSKKLLLSDSGFYLCAWKVRETQYFGPGTRLLVL.

The V call is TRBV5-1, the J call TRBJ1-3; D is unresolved. The length of the CDR3 is 20 residues. V lost 0 bases, J lost 2 bases, and 24 bases lay in between. CDR1 and CDR2 from the germline V gene are SGHRS and YFSETQ. The CDR3 DNA follows: TGCGCCAGCAGCTTGGTAAAGGATTCCTCCGCAATCCCTCCTGGAAACACCATATATTTT. It specifies CASSLVKDSSAIPPGNTIYF. The full variable domain, completed using reference TRBV5-1 and TRBJ1-3, is KAGVTQTPRYLIKTRGQQVTLSCSPISGHRSVSWYQQTPGQGLQFLFEYFSETQRNKGNFPGRFSGRQFSNSRSEMNVSTLELGDSALYLCASSLVKDSSAIPPGNTIYFGEGSWLTVV.

Only one count was recorded for this clone. The rearrangement joins TRBV7-3 to TRBJ2-2; D possibly uses TRBD1 or TRBD2 (7 bases each). Trimming took 1 base from V and 3 from J, leaving 30 bases between them. CDR3 size: 22 residues. Germline V gene data show CDR1 as SGHTA and CDR2 as FQGTGA. The CDR3 reads CASSLNGFETGLSGAYTGELFF. Written as DNA, the CDR3 is TGTGCCAGCAGCTTAAATGGGTTTGAGACAGGGTTAAGCGGGGCCTACACCGGGGAGCTGTTTTTT.

J is TRBJ1-6 and V is TRBV28; D ambiguous. This CDR3 spans 14 amino acids. CDR1 and CDR2 (germline): MDHEN, SYDVKM. Trimming took 6 bases from V and 10 from J, leaving 16 bases between them. The CDR3 coding sequence is TGTGCCAGCAGCAAGAACAGCTTAAGGTCACCCCTCCACTTT. Amino acids: CASSKNSLRSPLHF.

J is TRBJ2-1 and V is TRBV6-1; TRBD2 aligns across 10 bases. Germline V gene lookup returns CDR1 MNHNS and CDR2 SASEGT. The CDR3 runs to 16 residues. The trim removed 4 bases at V and 10 bases at J, leaving 13 bases unmatched. CDR3 protein: CASSVLLAGRGGEQFF. The CDR3 coding sequence is TGTGCCAGCAGTGTGCTACTAGCGGGGCGAGGGGGGGAGCAGTTCTTC.

A note on this clone: Other DNA sequences from this sample encode an identical CDR3 as well. The V call is TRBV27, the J call TRBJ2-7; D is uncertain. The CDR3 extends over 13 amino acids. Trimming stripped 3 bases from V and 0 bases from J, with 6 bases between. CDR1 is MNHEY, CDR2 SMNVEV, per germline (reference sequence). The CDR3 reads CASSFGGSYEQYF. CDR3 nucleotides: TGTGCCAGCAGTTTCGGCGGCTCCTACGAGCAGTACTTC.

The count of this clone is one. The rearrangement uses TRBV2 and TRBJ2-7; D perhaps matches TRBD2 (5 bases). This CDR3 is 16 amino acids long. Germline values: CDR1 SNHLY, CDR2 FYNNEI. The V end was cut by 8 bases, the J end by 4 bases, with 24 bases between. CDR3 residues: CASRLWTEDPQYEQYF. The CDR3 DNA is TGTGCCAGCCGTCTTTGGACGGAGGACCCCCAGTACGAGCAGTACTTC.

The rearrangement joins TRBV27 to TRBJ2-7; TRBD1 matches 9 bases. Germline assignment: CDR1 MNHEY and CDR2 SMNVEV (reference sequence). After removal of 2 bases from V and 4 bases from J, the junction contained 9 bases not matched to a gene. The CDR3 runs 16 residues. Written as DNA, the CDR3 is TGTGCCAGCAGTTTACTAGGCGGGACAGGGATTTACGAGCAGTACTTC. This sequence encodes CASSLLGGTGIYEQYF.

The J gene is TRBJ2-7, the V gene TRBV15; maybe TRBD2 (5 bases). This CDR3 has 15 residues. Trimming removed 0 bases at V and 1 base at J, with 10 bases between. CDR1 and CDR2 (germline): LNHNV, YYDKDF (reference sequence). This chain's CDR3 is CATSRDRGNSYEQYF. The CDR3 DNA sequence: TGTGCCACCAGCAGAGATCGGGGTAATTCCTACGAGCAGTACTTC. Full variable domain (outside the CDR3, taken from reference TRBV15 and TRBJ2-7): DAMVIQNPRYQVTQFGKPVTLSCSQTLNHNVMYWYQQKSSQAPKLLFHYYDKDFNNEADTPDNFQSRRPNTSFCFLDIRSPGLGDTAMYLCATSRDRGNSYEQYFGPGTRLTVT.

The chain has TRBV29-1 and TRBJ2-5; 11 nucleotides match TRBD2. Per the germline V gene, CDR1 is SQVTM and CDR2 is ANQGSEA. The CDR3 is 17 residues long. Trimming at V came to 3 bases and at J to 4 bases, leaving 13 bases not matched to a gene. CDR3 in DNA: TGCAGCGTTGAGAGCTTTAGCGGGGGGGCTGAAGGAGAGACCCAGTACTTC. Encoded protein: CSVESFSGGAEGETQYF. Using reference TRBV29-1 and TRBJ2-5 for the parts outside the CDR3, the full variable domain is SAVISQKPSRDICQRGTSLTIQCQVDSQVTMMFWYRQQPGQSLTLIATANQGSEATYESGFVIDKFPISRPNLTFSTLTVSNMSPEDSSIYLCSVESFSGGAEGETQYFGPGTRLLVL.

This chain uses TRBV6-5 with TRBJ2-1; 13 nucleotides match TRBD2. The germline V gene has CDR1 MNHEY and CDR2 SVGAGI. There are 14 residues in the CDR3. V shed 7 bases and J 8 bases; nucleotides not matched to a gene: 5. CDR3 in amino acids: CASIGLAGDDEQFF. CDR3 bases: TGTGCCAGCATAGGACTAGCGGGAGACGATGAGCAGTTCTTC.

The chain has TRBV11-3 and TRBJ2-1; 13 bases map to TRBD2. Unmatched junction bases numbered 10, after V lost 1 base and J lost 7 bases. Germline assignment: CDR1 SGHNT and CDR2 YENEEA. The CDR3 is 18 residues long. The CDR3 coding sequence is TGTGCCAGCAGCTTAGGTTTTGTCCGGACTAGCGGGGGTAATGAGCAGTTCTTC. Translating it yields CASSLGFVRTSGGNEQFF. Supplemented by reference TRBV11-3 and TRBJ2-1, the full variable domain reads EAGVVQSPRYKIIEKKQPVAFWCNPISGHNTLYWYLQNLGQGPELLIRYENEEAVDDSQLPKDRFSAERLKGVDSTLKIQPAELGDSAVYLCASSLGFVRTSGGNEQFFGPGTRLTVL.

The CDR3 spells CASSLAGVGYEQYF. In DNA form, the CDR3 reads TGTGCCAGCAGCTTGGCAGGGGTCGGCTACGAGCAGTACTTC. This sequence joins TRBV7-6 and TRBJ2-7; D is possibly TRBD1 (6 bases). The V end lost 3 bases, the J end lost 3 bases, and 12 bases lay between the germline ends. This CDR3 spans 14 amino acids. Germline V gene lookup returns CDR1 SGHVS and CDR2 FNYEAQ.

J is TRBJ2-3 and V is TRBV14, with TRBD2 matching 12 bases. Germline V gene sequence: CDR1 SGHDN, CDR2 FVKESK. CDR3 size: 18 residues. J lost 1 base, V lost 4 bases, and 9 bases had no gene match. The CDR3 reads CASSLLASGRAGTDTQYF. CDR3 in DNA: TGTGCCAGCAGCCTCCTGGCTAGCGGGAGGGCGGGCACAGATACGCAGTATTTT.

This sequence joins TRBV29-1 and TRBJ2-1, with TRBD2 identical over 14 bases. CDR1 SQVTM and CDR2 ANQGSEA come from the germline V gene. The CDR3 runs 17 residues. With V trimmed by 7 bases and J by 4 bases, 12 bases remained unmatched. The DNA for the CDR3 is TGCAGCGCAACCCCGGGACTAGCGGGAGATCGGTACAATGAGCAGTTCTTC. As protein: CSATPGLAGDRYNEQFF.

The V gene is TRBV4-1, the J gene TRBJ2-7, with 10 bases aligning to TRBD2. From germline, CDR1 is MGHRA and CDR2 YSYEKL. The CDR3 extends over 13 amino acids. Trimming took 4 bases from V and 6 from J; bases not matched to a gene: 3. The CDR3 loop is CASSPRTSGEQYF. The CDR3 coding sequence is TGCGCCAGCAGCCCGAGGACTAGCGGCGAGCAGTACTTC.

This chain connects TRBV15 to TRBJ1-2, with 7 bases identical to TRBD1. V gave up 1 base and J gave up 2 bases; unmatched junction bases: 7. CDR3 length equals 16 residues. Germline lookup yields CDR1 LNHNV and CDR2 YYDKDF (reference sequence). The DNA for the CDR3 is TGTGCCACCAGCAGAGGATTTGGACAGGAGAACTATGGCTACACCTTC. It specifies CATSRGFGQENYGYTF. The full variable domain, rest sourced from reference TRBV15 and TRBJ1-2, is DAMVIQNPRYQVTQFGKPVTLSCSQTLNHNVMYWYQQKSSQAPKLLFHYYDKDFNNEADTPDNFQSRRPNTSFCFLDIRSPGLGDTAMYLCATSRGFGQENYGYTFGSGTRLTVV.

The V call is TRBV2, the J call TRBJ2-7; 12 positions match TRBD1. V gave up 1 base and J gave up 7 bases; unmatched junction bases: 11. The CDR3 is 17 amino acids. Looked up from germline, CDR1 is SNHLY and CDR2 is FYNNEI. The CDR3 coding sequence is TGTGCCAGCAGTGAAGTTGGTATGGGACAGGGGGCGGAAGAGCAGTACTTC. Protein product: CASSEVGMGQGAEEQYF.

This rearrangement joins TRBV6-6 to TRBJ2-7; 8 nucleotides line up with TRBD2. V dropped 10 bases and J dropped 6; count of bases not matched to a gene: 8. Germline CDR1 and CDR2: MNHNY and SVGAGI (reference sequence). This CDR3 region has 12 residues. The CDR3 here is CATGGVRSEQYF. The CDR3 DNA follows: TGTGCCACGGGAGGGGTAAGGTCCGAGCAGTACTTC.

The chain has TRBV25-1 and TRBJ2-7; 11 bases match TRBD1. After removal of 4 bases from V and 2 bases from J, the junction contained 4 bases not matched to a gene. CDR1 is MGHDK, CDR2 SYGVNS, per germline. The CDR3 is made up of 15 amino acids. DNA of the CDR3: TGTGCCAGCAGTGTGGGGACAGGGGGGACCTACGAGCAGTACTTC. Translation: CASSVGTGGTYEQYF.

This rearrangement joins TRBV27 to TRBJ2-1; 11 bases are a match to TRBD2. Germline loops: CDR1 MNHEY, CDR2 SMNVEV (reference sequence). V shed 3 bases, J shed 6 bases, and the junction held 1 base outside the gene matches. CDR3 size: 14 residues. CDR3 loop: CASSFGTSGNEQFF. CDR3 nucleotide sequence: TGTGCCAGCAGTTTCGGGACTAGCGGCAATGAGCAGTTCTTC.